The clone carrying this T cell receptor beta chain was observed at least ten times. The antigen is undetermined. The TCR beta CDR3 regions underwent amplification using RNA transcripts as the source. The TCR CDR3 was amplified in a first-round RT-PCR using the HTBI primer set. TCRdb re-analysed the multiplex PCR reads in MiXCR, keeping a single row per CDR3 protein. The repertoire holds 550,000 to 600,000 distinct CDR3 sequences, with 11% to 15% as singletons. The data are from a study of T cells in Graves' hyperthyroidism and ophthalmopathy. Study outcomes and limitations: Within blood appeared most thyroid clonotypes that had expanded above 0.001. In the analysis, a 13 V-J model separated ophthalmopathy from stable hyperthyroidism.

CDR1 and CDR2 from the germline V gene are MDHEN and SYDVKM. The J segment lost 6 bases and the V segment lost 6 bases, leaving 4 bases of the junction unmatched. The CDR3 extends over 12 amino acids. The origin of this receptor is a young woman with Graves' ophthalmopathy. The chain links TRBV28 to TRBJ1-2, with 7 bases fitting TRBD1. Input material: blood. CDR3 bases: TGTGCCAGCAGCCTAGGGGGCGATGGCTACACCTTC. Its protein is CASSLGGDGYTF.